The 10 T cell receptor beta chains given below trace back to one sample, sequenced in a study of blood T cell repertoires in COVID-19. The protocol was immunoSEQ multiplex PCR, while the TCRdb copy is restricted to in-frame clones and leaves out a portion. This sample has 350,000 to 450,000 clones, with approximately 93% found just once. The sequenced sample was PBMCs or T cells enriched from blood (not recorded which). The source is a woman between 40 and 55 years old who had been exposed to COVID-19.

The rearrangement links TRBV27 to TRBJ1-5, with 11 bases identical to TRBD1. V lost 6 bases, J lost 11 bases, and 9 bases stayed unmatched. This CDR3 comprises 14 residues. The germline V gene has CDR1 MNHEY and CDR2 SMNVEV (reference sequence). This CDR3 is CASSSGDRGAAQHF. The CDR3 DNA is TGTGCCAGCAGCAGTGGGGACAGGGGGGCAGCCCAGCATTTT.

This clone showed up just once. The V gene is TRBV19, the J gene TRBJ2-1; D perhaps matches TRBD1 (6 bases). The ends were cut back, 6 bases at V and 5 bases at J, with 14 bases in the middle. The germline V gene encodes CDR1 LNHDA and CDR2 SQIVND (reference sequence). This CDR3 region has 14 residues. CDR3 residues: CASSSRTEDNEQFF. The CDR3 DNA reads TGTGCCAGTAGCTCTCGGACAGAGGACAATGAGCAGTTCTTC.

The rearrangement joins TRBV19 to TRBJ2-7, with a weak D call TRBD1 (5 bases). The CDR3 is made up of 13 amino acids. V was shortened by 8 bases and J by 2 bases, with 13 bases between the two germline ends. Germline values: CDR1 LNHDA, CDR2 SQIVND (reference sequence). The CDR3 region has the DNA TGTGCCAGTTCCAGGGTTGGAACCTACGAGCAGTACTTC. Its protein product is CASSRVGTYEQYF.

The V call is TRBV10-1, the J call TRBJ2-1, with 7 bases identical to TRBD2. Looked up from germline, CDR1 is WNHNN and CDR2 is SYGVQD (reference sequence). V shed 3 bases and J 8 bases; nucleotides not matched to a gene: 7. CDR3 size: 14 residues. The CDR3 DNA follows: TGCGCCAGCAGTGATCAGCGGGGTGCCCATGAGCAGTTCTTC. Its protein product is CASSDQRGAHEQFF.

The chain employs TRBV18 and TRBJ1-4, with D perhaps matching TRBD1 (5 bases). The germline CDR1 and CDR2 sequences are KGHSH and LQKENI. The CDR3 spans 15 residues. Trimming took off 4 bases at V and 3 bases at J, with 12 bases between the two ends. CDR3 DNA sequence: TGTGCCAGCTCACTAGATGGGGCGTCTAATGAAAAACTGTTTTTT. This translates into CASSLDGASNEKLFF.

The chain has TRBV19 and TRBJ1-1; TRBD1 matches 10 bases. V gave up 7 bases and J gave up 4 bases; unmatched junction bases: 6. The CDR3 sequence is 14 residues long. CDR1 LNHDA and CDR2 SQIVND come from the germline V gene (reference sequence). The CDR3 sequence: CASTLWTGGTEAFF. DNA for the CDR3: TGTGCCAGTACCCTTTGGACAGGGGGCACTGAAGCTTTCTTT.

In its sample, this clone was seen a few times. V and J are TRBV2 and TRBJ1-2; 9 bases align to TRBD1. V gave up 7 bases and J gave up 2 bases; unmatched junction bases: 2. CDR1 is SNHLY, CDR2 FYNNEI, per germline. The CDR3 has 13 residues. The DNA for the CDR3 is TGTGCCAGCACCGGGACAGGGAACTATGGCTACACCTTC. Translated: CASTGTGNYGYTF.

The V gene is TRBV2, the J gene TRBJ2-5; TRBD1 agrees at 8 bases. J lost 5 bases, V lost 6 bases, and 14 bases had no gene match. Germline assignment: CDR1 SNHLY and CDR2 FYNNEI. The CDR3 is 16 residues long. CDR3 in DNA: TGTGCCAGCAGCCAATTTGGAAGGACAGGGCGGGAGACCCAGTACTTC. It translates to CASSQFGRTGRETQYF.

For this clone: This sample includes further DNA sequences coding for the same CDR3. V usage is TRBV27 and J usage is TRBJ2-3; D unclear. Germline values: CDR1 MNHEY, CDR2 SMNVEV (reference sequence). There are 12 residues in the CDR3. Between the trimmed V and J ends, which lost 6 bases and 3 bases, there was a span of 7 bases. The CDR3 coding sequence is TGTGCCAGCAGCCCTTCGACAGATACGCAGTATTTT. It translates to CASSPSTDTQYF.

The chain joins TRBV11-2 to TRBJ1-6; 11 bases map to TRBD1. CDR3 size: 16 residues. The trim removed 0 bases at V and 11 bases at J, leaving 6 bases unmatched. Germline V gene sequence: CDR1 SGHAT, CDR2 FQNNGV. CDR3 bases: TGTGCCAGCAGCTTAGATCGGGGGACAGGGGGACCACCCCTCCACTTT. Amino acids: CASSLDRGTGGPPLHF.